This T cell receptor (beta chain) was found in a study of T cell responses to AZD1222 COVID-19 vaccine. General study results and limits: Researchers took repertoire samples only after the peak T cell response had come. Vaccination with two AZD1222 doses was followed by a rise in Spike-specific TCR breadth and depth.

Produced via immunoSEQ multiplex PCR; TCRdb's table is partial and in-frame only. This table has around 150,000 clones, about 90% appearing once. As regards this clone: The antigen remains unidentified.

The clonotype was recovered from an adult in good health. This sample comprised peripheral blood, obtained on day 0 of AZD1222 vaccination.

The CDR3 loop reads CASSLTGVGGYTF. CDR3 sequence (DNA): TGTGCCAGCAGTCTTACAGGGGTAGGGGGCTACACCTTC. The chain couples TRBV6-5 to TRBJ1-2, with 7 nucleotides matching TRBD1. Trimming cost V 5 bases and J 8 bases; bases outside gene matches: 8. The CDR3 spans 13 residues. Germline V gene sequence: CDR1 MNHEY, CDR2 SVGAGI.